Listed below are T cell receptor beta chains from one sample, sequenced in a study of control samples from healthy donors and cancer patients. Method: immunoSEQ multiplex PCR; TCRdb's copy keeps in-frame clones and lacks some. The sample yields around 130,000 clones, around 89% seen once. The source material was blood. Source of these receptors: a man in his fifties or sixties in good health. Both conserved end residues are part of each CDR3.

cdr3_aa,j_call,v_call
CASSLRTGGNQPQHF,TRBJ1-5,TRBV7-2
CASSQDEKGGWDEQFF,TRBJ2-1,TRBV4-1
CARTAGGTVSGNTIYF,TRBJ1-3,TRBV19
CASSHGVGGYTF,TRBJ1-2,TRBV4-3
CASSQWAVNTEAFF,TRBJ1-1,TRBV14
CASSGGGGANVLTF,TRBJ2-6,TRBV18
CASSSKGLAEYQETQYF,TRBJ2-5,TRBV7-2
CASSHPQGAVGELFF,TRBJ2-2,TRBV5-1
CASSFGQASTGELFF,TRBJ2-2,TRBV5-5
CASSQAPGTSGAVDTQYF,TRBJ2-3,TRBV4-1
CASSSWVGGGGTDTQYF,TRBJ2-3,TRBV11-2
CASSAGMDGGEQYF,TRBJ2-7,TRBV2
CASSYSSGVDREQYF,TRBJ2-7,TRBV6-5
CASSSYRRLNYGYTF,TRBJ1-2,TRBV28
CATSGKGQRGNTGELFF,TRBJ2-2,TRBV24-1
CASSLGDPNTEAFF,TRBJ1-1,TRBV5-1
CASSPLGGLDTEAFF,TRBJ1-1,TRBV18
CASSLFGAGAGGDEQYF,TRBJ2-7,TRBV5-1
CASSQGLGATGELFF,TRBJ2-2,TRBV4-1
CASSLLGSPLHF,TRBJ1-6,TRBV12-3/TRBV12-4
CATSDSRGAGLNTEAFF,TRBJ1-1,TRBV24-1
CASSRSRDRVQETQYF,TRBJ2-5,TRBV23-1
CASSLGVGTGVTDTQYF,TRBJ2-3,TRBV11-3
CASSVIPTGSSYNEQFF,TRBJ2-1,TRBV18